This T cell receptor (beta chain) was documented in a study of cytomegalovirus exposure and HLA in healthy donors. Findings and limits, study-wide: Analysis was carried out at a later point, and it linked a missense DCLRE1C variant to TCR beta V- and J-gene trimming. An analysis done earlier found most TCR beta V segments productive about 87% or about 30% of the time.

With regard to this clone: Its antigen is unidentified. One junction end does not reproduce the germline sequence, and a read error may be involved.

Primers for the PCR totalled 60 Vbeta and 13 Jbeta. Profiled with immunoSEQ multiplex PCR; TCRdb holds only in-frame clones, not every one. Of about 120,000 clones listed, 80% are singletons. Germline V gene data show CDR1 as SNHLY and CDR2 as FYNNEI. The CDR3 totals 16 residues. The chain uses TRBV2 and TRBJ1-1, with TRBD1 matching over 9 bases. Sample: PBMCs. This TCR was recovered from a man aged 30 to 45 in good health and CMV-seropositive. CDR3 sequence reads: CASREGTGLGNTEAFF. DNA of the CDR3: TGTGCCAGCAGGGAAGGGACAGGGTTGGGGAACACTGAAGCTTTCTTT.